The 7 T cell receptor beta chains given below trace back to one sample, sequenced in a study of pediatric ulcerative colitis. Some clones are missing from TCRdb's copy, which holds only in-frame ones; the method was immunoSEQ multiplex PCR. The sample consists of tens of thousands of clones, roughly 82% of them appearing once. Rectal tissue came from one to two pinch biopsies taken at colonoscopy. The specimen was gut tissue. These receptors were taken from a boy aged 5-17 years with severe ulcerative colitis.

The chain carries TRBV10-3 and TRBJ1-4; D is undetermined. This CDR3 comprises 15 residues. CDR1 and CDR2 from the germline V gene are ENHRY and SYGVKD. Trimming pared 5 bases from V and 7 bases from J, leaving 17 bases between. The CDR3 here is CAISSGGRMGEKLFF. As DNA, the CDR3 is TGTGCCATCAGTTCGGGTGGGAGAATGGGTGAAAAACTGTTTTTT.

Remarks on this clone: Likely a read error: the CDR3 ends without its conserved phenylalanine or tryptophan. The V gene is TRBV9, the J gene TRBJ1-6; the D gene is possibly TRBD1 (5 bases). Germline CDR1 reads SGDLS; CDR2 reads YYNGEE. V was shortened by 8 bases and J by 10 bases, with 16 bases between the two germline ends. The CDR3 has 13 amino acids. The CDR3 coding sequence is TGTGCCAGTGGAGGGGATTTCGGATCACCCCTCCACCTT. Protein: CASGGDFGSPLHL.

In this sample, this clone turned up a few times. This chain links TRBV7-9 with TRBJ1-2, with TRBD1 as a possible D gene (6 bases). V was trimmed by 0 bases and J by 2 bases, leaving 13 bases between them. Germline CDR1 and CDR2: SEHNR and FQNEAQ (reference sequence). CDR3 length: 16 residues. CDR3 region: CASSLARAGANYGYTF. CDR3 nucleotide sequence: TGTGCCAGCAGCTTAGCGCGGGCAGGGGCGAACTATGGCTACACCTTC. Supplemented by reference TRBV7-9 and TRBJ1-2, the full variable domain reads DTGVSQNPRHKITKRGQNVTFRCDPISEHNRLYWYRQTLGQGPEFLTYFQNEAQLEKSRLLSDRFSAERPKGSFSTLEIQRTEQGDSAMYLCASSLARAGANYGYTFGSGTRLTVV.

V gene TRBV11-2 combines with J gene TRBJ2-1, with D tentatively TRBD1 (6 bases). This CDR3 has 14 amino acids. Germline-derived CDR1 and CDR2 are SGHAT and FQNNGV. Trimming took off 5 bases at V and 8 bases at J, with 16 bases between the two ends. For the CDR3, the DNA is TGTGCCAGCAGCCCCGGGATAGGGGGACATGAGCAGTTCTTC. It is translated as CASSPGIGGHEQFF.

The chain combines TRBV5-1 with TRBJ1-1, with D unclear. Germline V lookup: CDR1 SGHRS, CDR2 YFSETQ. This CDR3 comprises 14 residues. V was pared by 2 bases and J by 3 bases, with 11 bases between. CDR3 in amino acids: CASSFLASDTEAFF. The CDR3 nucleotides read TGCGCCAGCAGCTTTTTGGCGTCGGACACTGAAGCTTTCTTT. Full variable domain (missing parts from reference TRBV5-1 and TRBJ1-1): KAGVTQTPRYLIKTRGQQVTLSCSPISGHRSVSWYQQTPGQGLQFLFEYFSETQRNKGNFPGRFSGRQFSNSRSEMNVSTLELGDSALYLCASSFLASDTEAFFGQGTRLTVV.

The chain employs TRBV6-4 and TRBJ2-7; 9 nucleotides agree with TRBD1. The germline gives CDR1 MRHNA, CDR2 SNTAGT. This CDR3 is 16 amino acids long. Germline trimming cut 2 bases from V and 2 bases from J; bases unmatched to any gene: 7. CDR3 nucleotides: TGTGCCAGCAGTGACAGGGACAGGGCTTGGACCTACGAGCAGTACTTC. Translated: CASSDRDRAWTYEQYF.

The V gene is TRBV7-8, the J gene TRBJ1-2, with TRBD1 matching over 8 bases. The CDR3 covers 18 residues. Trimming removed 1 base from V and 5 bases from J; junction bases left unmatched: 15. The V gene's germline CDR1 is SGHVS and CDR2 FQNEAQ. The CDR3 region is CASSLESRTGNVGYGYTF. The CDR3, as DNA: TGTGCCAGCAGCTTAGAGTCCAGGACAGGGAATGTAGGATATGGCTACACCTTC.